The clone carrying this TCR beta chain was detected ten times or more. Its antigen is unidentified. This record comes from a study of early T cells in non-severe SARS-CoV-2 infection. Study summary: RNA in bulk from unsorted whole blood was sequenced, and chains were unpaired.

TCRdb redid the calling of the 5' RACE reads with MiXCR, one entry per CDR3 protein. The table lists 70,000 or so distinct CDR3 sequences, under 15% of them singletons, with roughly 1.3% in the top ten. The germline V gene has CDR1 MNHEY and CDR2 SMNVEV (reference sequence). CDR3 length equals 12 residues. V shed 6 bases, J shed 4 bases, and the junction held 3 bases outside the gene matches. Study-level results: Matching results from VDJdb favored anti-spike CD8 responses, leaving private and CD4 specificities undetected.

This clonotype was sampled from an adult who was a healthcare worker with PCR-confirmed SARS-CoV-2 infection or an uninfected control (not recorded which). The gene calls are TRBV27 and TRBJ2-7, with TRBD1 matching 7 bases. The source material was whole blood. The CDR3 reads CASRVGQYEQYF. CDR3 nucleotides: TGTGCCAGCAGGGTGGGACAGTACGAGCAGTACTTC.